This T cell receptor (beta chain) was sequenced for a study of human T cells and chemical hapten exposure. Study-wide results and caveats: Significantly more large CDR3 similarity clusters were formed by expanded TCRs than by controls. TCRs above 1 in 1000 frequency stayed constant with DPC sensitization.

This clonotype has more than one count but fewer than ten. Its antigen remains unknown. Each cDNA molecule in the library carried unique molecular identifiers. MiXCR, applied by TCRdb to the RACE reads, yields one record per CDR3 protein. The sample includes 250,000 or so distinct CDR3 sequences, about 7.7% of them seen just once. The junction had 9 bases not matched to a gene; V was cut back by 7 bases and J by 3 bases. From germline, CDR1 is SNHLY and CDR2 FYNNEI. The CDR3 spans 15 residues. As to time point: pre-sensitization, week 0. Treatment indicated: therapeutic diphenylcyclopropenone sensitization with weekly scalp DPC. From whole blood left unfractionated, total RNA was extracted.

The sequencing here drew on whole blood, taken in connection with sensitization to the hapten diphenylcyclopropenone (DPC). The genes are TRBV2 and TRBJ1-5; 7 bases agree with TRBD1. The TCR originated in a man aged 18 to 30 with alopecia areata. Some clones in this sample may be carry-over from other donors' samples. The CDR3 loop is CASNMDRLANQPQHF. The CDR3 DNA sequence: TGTGCCAGCAACATGGACAGGTTGGCCAATCAGCCCCAGCATTTT.